One and the same sample provided the 30 T cell receptor beta chains below, sequenced in a study of OX40 agonist ivuxolimab in advanced cancers. The table came from immunoSEQ multiplex PCR; TCRdb's copy has only in-frame clones and leaves some out. Here the sample spans over 45,000 clones, 80% to 90% being singletons. The sample was CD4+ or CD8+ T cells sorted from blood, taken in a trial of the OX40 agonist ivuxolimab. The receptors come from an adult with an advanced solid tumor such as melanoma, head and neck, liver or kidney cancer.

The chain links TRBV28 to TRBJ1-5; D perhaps matches TRBD1 (5 bases). V lost 4 bases to trimming and J lost 4 bases, with 14 bases between them. Germline CDR1 MDHEN, CDR2 SYDVKM. CDR3 length: 15 amino acids. CDR3 protein: CASSSPGKGNQPQHF. The CDR3 DNA follows: TGTGCCAGCAGTTCACCAGGGAAGGGAAATCAGCCCCAGCATTTT.

The chain joins TRBV5-1 to TRBJ1-4, with 7 bases identical to TRBD1. Trimming removed 3 bases from V and 6 bases from J; junction bases left unmatched: 5. The germline gives CDR1 SGHRS, CDR2 YFSETQ. The CDR3 extends over 14 amino acids. DNA for the CDR3: TGCGCCAGCAGCTACTCGGGACAGCATGAAAAACTGTTTTTT. It specifies CASSYSGQHEKLFF.

The chain joins TRBV14 to TRBJ2-2; 7 nucleotides line up with TRBD2. The trim removed 1 base at V and 2 bases at J, leaving 1 base unmatched. CDR1 and CDR2 (germline): SGHDN, FVKESK. The CDR3 is 15 residues long. CDR3 sequence: CASSQAAGNTGELFF. The CDR3 nucleotides read TGTGCCAGCAGCCAAGCAGCGGGAAACACCGGGGAGCTGTTTTTT.

V is TRBV7-6 and J is TRBJ2-5; TRBD1 aligns across 9 bases. With 0 bases clipped from V and 5 bases from J, the junction kept 10 bases outside the gene matches. Germline V gene data show CDR1 as SGHVS and CDR2 as FNYEAQ. The CDR3 totals 17 residues. CDR3 amino acids: CASSLALGDRARETQYF. The DNA of the CDR3 is TGTGCCAGCAGCTTAGCGCTGGGGGACAGGGCGCGGGAGACCCAGTACTTC.

The chain employs TRBV2 and TRBJ2-3; 10 positions match TRBD1. CDR1 and CDR2 (germline): SNHLY, FYNNEI. CDR3 size: 14 residues. The V segment lost 6 bases and the J segment 6 bases; nucleotides outside the gene matches: 6. The CDR3 coding sequence is TGTGCCAGCAGGACCGGGACAGGGGTGGATACGCAGTATTTT. Translated, it gives CASRTGTGVDTQYF.

The chain recombines TRBV5-4 with TRBJ1-1, with 7 bases lining up with TRBD1. CDR1 is SGHNT, CDR2 YYREEE, per germline (reference sequence). V was clipped by 3 bases and J by 3 bases; unmatched bases: 5. The CDR3 runs to 14 residues. This CDR3 is CASSSDREHTEAFF. CDR3 in DNA: TGTGCCAGCAGCTCCGACAGGGAGCACACTGAAGCTTTCTTT.

The chain combines TRBV2 with TRBJ2-7; D is unclear. Germline V CDR1 and CDR2: SNHLY, FYNNEI. The V gene lost 0 bases and the J gene lost 1 base, with 13 bases spanning the gap. CDR3 size: 16 residues. For the CDR3, the DNA is TGTGCCAGCAGTGAAGCTTGGGCGGTTACATCCTACGAGCAGTACTTC. Residues: CASSEAWAVTSYEQYF.

The V call is TRBV7-3, the J call TRBJ2-1; 10 bases fit TRBD1. The CDR3 runs to 16 residues. V gave up 3 bases and J gave up 7 bases; unmatched junction bases: 9. Germline CDR1 SGHTA, CDR2 FQGTGA. The CDR3 reads CASSFAGTGAYNEQFF. The CDR3 DNA is TGTGCCAGCAGCTTCGCCGGGACAGGGGCGTATAATGAGCAGTTCTTC.

The V gene is TRBV29-1, the J gene TRBJ2-7; D gene unclear. Trimming stripped 4 bases from V and 4 bases from J, with 17 bases between. Germline V gives CDR1 SQVTM, CDR2 ANQGSEA. The CDR3 length is 14 residues. CDR3 sequence (DNA): TGCAGCGTTGTCCCCGGCTCCAAGTCATACGAGCAGTACTTC. This translates into CSVVPGSKSYEQYF.

This chain uses TRBV7-8 with TRBJ2-7; the D gene is possibly TRBD1 (6 bases). CDR1 is SGHVS, CDR2 FQNEAQ, per germline. Between the trimmed V and J ends, which lost 5 bases and 5 bases, there was a span of 16 bases. CDR3 length: 14 residues. The CDR3 loop is CASSQDRASNEQYF. The CDR3 DNA reads TGTGCCAGCAGCCAGGACAGAGCTAGCAACGAGCAGTACTTC.

The chain has TRBV10-3 and TRBJ1-5; TRBD1 agrees at 9 bases. Germline V lookup: CDR1 ENHRY, CDR2 SYGVKD. The CDR3 consists of 14 residues. With V trimmed by 10 bases and J by 0 bases, 4 bases remained unmatched. In DNA, the CDR3 is TGTGCCACTACAGGGGGCCTTAGCAATCAGCCCCAGCATTTT. Its protein is CATTGGLSNQPQHF.

The chain joins TRBV7-9 to TRBJ2-1; D is possibly TRBD2 (5 bases). This CDR3 contains 14 residues. Germline V gene lookup returns CDR1 SEHNR and CDR2 FQNEAQ (reference sequence). Trimming shortened V by 4 bases and J by 10 bases, and 17 bases separated the two germline ends. This CDR3 is CASSSRWERWEQFF. The CDR3 nucleotides are TGTGCCAGCAGCTCTAGATGGGAGAGATGGGAGCAGTTCTTC.

This clone was found a few times. The genes are TRBV4-1 and TRBJ1-2, with D possibly being TRBD1 (6 bases). Trimming shortened V by 0 bases and J by 3 bases, and 11 bases separated the two germline ends. This CDR3 is built from 15 residues. CDR1 MGHRA and CDR2 YSYEKL come from the germline V gene. In DNA, the CDR3 is TGCGCCAGCAGCCAAGAACAGGGAAGGGACTATGGCTACACCTTC. It specifies CASSQEQGRDYGYTF.

This chain joins TRBV2 and TRBJ2-2; D may be TRBD1 (5 bases). The CDR3 runs to 15 residues. The ends were cut back, 6 bases at V and 0 bases at J, with 11 bases in the middle. From germline, CDR1 is SNHLY and CDR2 FYNNEI. CDR3 residues: CASRPQGTNTGELFF. As DNA, the CDR3 is TGTGCCAGCAGGCCGCAGGGAACGAACACCGGGGAGCTGTTTTTT.

This clone appeared once. The chain links TRBV28 to TRBJ1-5; TRBD1 might be the D (5 bases). CDR1 MDHEN and CDR2 SYDVKM come from the germline V gene. This CDR3 has 16 residues. Trimming removed 4 bases at V and 2 bases at J, with 15 bases between. The CDR3 reads CASSSLGGTGNQPQHF. The CDR3 DNA follows: TGTGCCAGCAGTTCCCTGGGGGGGACGGGCAATCAGCCCCAGCATTTT.

This chain connects TRBV6-6 to TRBJ1-4, with 9 nucleotides matching TRBD1. The V and J ends lost 3 bases and 8 bases, in that order; junction bases with no gene match: 7. Germline lookup yields CDR1 MNHNY and CDR2 SVGAGI (reference sequence). The CDR3 totals 15 residues. The CDR3 sequence: CASSYGDRGYEKLFF. The CDR3 region has the DNA TGTGCCAGCAGTTATGGTGACAGGGGGTACGAAAAACTGTTTTTT.

The CDR3 coding sequence is TGCGCCAGCAGCCCAGCCGGGAGCTCAGGGTTCGGTGCGCAGTATTTT. Protein product: CASSPAGSSGFGAQYF. The V and J genes are TRBV4-1 and TRBJ2-3; maybe TRBD2 (6 bases). The V gene's germline CDR1 is MGHRA and CDR2 YSYEKL. This CDR3 comprises 16 residues. The V and J ends lost 4 bases and 10 bases respectively, with 24 bases between them.

This clone has only one observation. V gene TRBV9 combines with J gene TRBJ1-1, with TRBD1 as a possible D gene (6 bases). The CDR3 spans 15 residues. The germline V and J ends were trimmed by 4 bases and 0 bases, with 13 bases remaining between them. The germline gives CDR1 SGDLS, CDR2 YYNGEE. The CDR3 nucleotides are TGTGCCAGCAGCAATCGACAGGCGATGAACACTGAAGCTTTCTTT. Translation: CASSNRQAMNTEAFF.

A single count supports this clone. DNA of the CDR3: TGTGCCAGCAGACGGGGACAGGGGGCGGCCTACGAGCAGTACTTC. Translation gives CASRRGQGAAYEQYF. This rearrangement joins TRBV6-5 to TRBJ2-7, with 12 nucleotides matching TRBD1. The CDR3 sequence is 15 residues long. V trimming: 6 bases; J trimming: 2 bases; junction bases outside the gene matches: 5. Per germline, CDR1 MNHEY and CDR2 SVGAGI.

The CDR3 bases are TGCGCCAACCTTCCTCCTAGAGACAGGAACACCGGGGAGCTGTTTTTT. It codes for CANLPPRDRNTGELFF. V and J are TRBV5-1 and TRBJ2-2, with D possibly matching TRBD1 (5 bases). Trimming shortened V by 9 bases and J by 1 base, and 19 bases separated the two germline ends. The CDR3 has 16 amino acids. The V gene's germline CDR1 is SGHRS and CDR2 YFSETQ.

The chain joins TRBV1 to TRBJ2-7; no check of the table's D call, TRBD2, against the DNA was made. TRBV1 is marked as a pseudogene. This CDR3 contains 15 residues. In DNA form, the CDR3 reads TGCACCAGCAGCCAAGATAGACTAGCGGTGCGCGAGCAGTACTTC. Protein product: CTSSQDRLAVREQYF.

The table lists this clone with a few counts. The junction departs from the called germline gene at one end, perhaps through a read error. The chain combines TRBV18 with TRBJ2-7; unclear D gene. CDR1 KGHSH and CDR2 LQKENI come from the germline V gene. There are 13 residues in the CDR3. CDR3 coding DNA: TGTGCCAGCTCACCAGGTAGCTCCCACGAGCAGTACTTC. Translated, it gives CASSPGSSHEQYF.

V is TRBV5-5 and J is TRBJ1-3; tentative D call: TRBD1 (5 bases). Germline CDR1 SGHKS, CDR2 YYEKEE (reference sequence). The CDR3 is 15 residues long. V was cut by 4 bases and J by 1 base, with 12 bases left in between. The CDR3 sequence: CASSGGLQSGNTIYF. The CDR3 DNA follows: TGTGCCAGCAGCGGGGGACTGCAGTCTGGAAACACCATATATTTT.

CDR3 in DNA: TGTGCCAGCAGCTTACAGCGGGGCTACTCCTACGAGCAGTACTTC. Amino acids: CASSLQRGYSYEQYF. The rearrangement links TRBV5-4 to TRBJ2-5, with 7 nucleotides matching TRBD2. TRBJ2-7 explains the end of the DNA better; the J call may be wrong. Germline CDR1 SGHNT, CDR2 YYREEE (reference sequence). The length of the CDR3 is 15 residues.

This chain joins TRBV7-3 and TRBJ2-2; D may be TRBD2 (5 bases). Germline CDR1 SGHTA, CDR2 FQGTGA. CDR3 length: 13 residues. V was pared by 3 bases and J by 6 bases, with 8 bases between. The chain's CDR3 is CASSFEGAGELFF. The CDR3 DNA reads as TGTGCCAGCAGCTTTGAGGGAGCCGGGGAGCTGTTTTTT.

CDR3 sequence: CASRDRGTGELFF. The DNA for the CDR3 is TGCGCCAGCAGAGACCGGGGCACCGGGGAGCTGTTTTTT. The chain has TRBV10-2 and TRBJ2-2; D might be TRBD2 (5 bases). Trimming left V 6 bases short and J 4 bases short, with 9 bases between. The germline V gene has CDR1 WSHSY and CDR2 SAAADI. The CDR3 totals 13 residues.

The chain couples TRBV6-5 to TRBJ2-7; possibly TRBD2 for D (6 bases). The CDR3 extends over 16 amino acids. The ends were cut back, 0 bases at V and 2 bases at J, with 14 bases in the middle. CDR1 and CDR2 (germline): MNHEY, SVGAGI. The CDR3 is CASSYSSAGLTYEQYF. The CDR3 DNA reads TGTGCCAGCAGTTACTCCTCTGCAGGACTAACCTACGAGCAGTACTTC.

The chain joins TRBV9 to TRBJ2-7; weak D call: TRBD1 (6 bases). The ends were cut back, 0 bases at V and 2 bases at J, with 12 bases in the middle. Germline CDR1 SGDLS, CDR2 YYNGEE. There are 15 residues in the CDR3. CDR3 sequence (DNA): TGTGCCAGCAGCGTAGGTATGGGGGCCCCCTACGAGCAGTACTTC. It is translated as CASSVGMGAPYEQYF.

This clone was seen just once. The chain links TRBV5-8 to TRBJ1-5; maybe TRBD1 (6 bases). Looked up from germline, CDR1 is SGHTS and CDR2 is YDEGEE. This CDR3 spans 14 amino acids. V lost 0 bases and J lost 4, with 8 bases in between. The CDR3 region is CASSLARGNQPQHF. DNA of the CDR3: TGTGCCAGCAGCTTGGCCAGGGGTAATCAGCCCCAGCATTTT.

This clone was recorded once. V and J are TRBV7-2 and TRBJ2-7, with D unclear. Trimming removed 3 bases at V and 5 bases at J, with 11 bases between. The germline V gene has CDR1 SGHTA and CDR2 FQGNSA. The CDR3 is made up of 13 amino acids. Written as DNA, the CDR3 is TGTGCCAGCAGCTTGTTATTGAGCCACGAGCAGTACTTC. Translating it yields CASSLLLSHEQYF.